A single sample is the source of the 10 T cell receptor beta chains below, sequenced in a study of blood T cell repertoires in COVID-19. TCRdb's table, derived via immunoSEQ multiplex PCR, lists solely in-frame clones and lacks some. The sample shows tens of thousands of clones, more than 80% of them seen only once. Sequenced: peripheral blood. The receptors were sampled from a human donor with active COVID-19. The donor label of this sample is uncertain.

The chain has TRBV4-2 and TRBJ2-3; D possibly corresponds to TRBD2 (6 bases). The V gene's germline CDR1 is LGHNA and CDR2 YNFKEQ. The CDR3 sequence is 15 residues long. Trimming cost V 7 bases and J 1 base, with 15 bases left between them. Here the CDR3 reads CASKPRGNRTDTQYF. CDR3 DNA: TGTGCCAGCAAGCCTCGGGGGAACCGCACAGATACGCAGTATTTT.

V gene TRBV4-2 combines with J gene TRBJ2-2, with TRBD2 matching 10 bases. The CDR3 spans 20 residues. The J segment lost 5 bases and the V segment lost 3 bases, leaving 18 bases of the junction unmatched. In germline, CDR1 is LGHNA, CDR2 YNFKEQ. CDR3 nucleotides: TGTGCCAGCAGCCATCTAGATCCATTTGATAGCGGGGGGAGGACCGGGGAGCTGTTTTTT. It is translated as CASSHLDPFDSGGRTGELFF.

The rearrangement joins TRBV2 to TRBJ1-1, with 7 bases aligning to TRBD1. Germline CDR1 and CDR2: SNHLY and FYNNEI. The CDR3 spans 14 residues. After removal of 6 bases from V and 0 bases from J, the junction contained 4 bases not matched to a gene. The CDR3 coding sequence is TGTGCCAGCAGGGGGACAGCCATGAACACTGAAGCTTTCTTT. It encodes CASRGTAMNTEAFF.

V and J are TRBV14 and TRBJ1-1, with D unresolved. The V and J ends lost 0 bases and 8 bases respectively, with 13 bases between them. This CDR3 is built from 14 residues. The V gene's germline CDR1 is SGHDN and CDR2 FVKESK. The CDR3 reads CASSQDRPTREAFF. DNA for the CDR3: TGTGCCAGCAGCCAAGATCGCCCAACCCGGGAAGCTTTCTTT.

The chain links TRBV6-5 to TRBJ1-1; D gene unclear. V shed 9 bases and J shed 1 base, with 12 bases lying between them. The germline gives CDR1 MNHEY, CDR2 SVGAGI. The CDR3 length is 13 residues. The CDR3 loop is CASTLLENTEAFF. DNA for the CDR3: TGTGCCAGTACCCTGCTAGAGAACACTGAAGCTTTCTTT.

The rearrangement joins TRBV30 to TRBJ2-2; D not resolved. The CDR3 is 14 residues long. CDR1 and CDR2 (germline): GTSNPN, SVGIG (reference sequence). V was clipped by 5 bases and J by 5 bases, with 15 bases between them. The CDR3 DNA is TGTGCCTGGGCCCGAGCAACCCAAACCGGGGAGCTGTTTTTT. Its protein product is CAWARATQTGELFF.

The CDR3 region has the DNA TGTGCCAGCAGCCTCCCAGGCCTTCCTGATACGCAGTATTTT. Translated, it gives CASSLPGLPDTQYF. The chain recombines TRBV4-2 with TRBJ2-3, with no clear D. Germline CDR1 is LGHNA and CDR2 is YNFKEQ. The CDR3 extends over 14 amino acids. Trimming shortened V by 4 bases and J by 6 bases, and 14 bases separated the two germline ends.

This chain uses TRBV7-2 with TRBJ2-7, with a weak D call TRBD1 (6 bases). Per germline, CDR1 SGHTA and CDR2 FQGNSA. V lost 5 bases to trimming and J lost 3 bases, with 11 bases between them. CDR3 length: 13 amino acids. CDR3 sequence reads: CASSKGTSYEQYF. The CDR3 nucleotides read TGTGCCAGCAGCAAAGGGACAAGCTACGAGCAGTACTTC.

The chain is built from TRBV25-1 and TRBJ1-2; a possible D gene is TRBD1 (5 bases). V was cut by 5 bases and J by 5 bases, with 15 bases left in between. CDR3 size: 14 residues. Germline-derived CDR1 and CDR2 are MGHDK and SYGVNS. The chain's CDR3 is CASSYHGGEYGYTF. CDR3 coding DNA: TGTGCCAGCAGTTATCATGGGGGGGAGTATGGCTACACCTTC.

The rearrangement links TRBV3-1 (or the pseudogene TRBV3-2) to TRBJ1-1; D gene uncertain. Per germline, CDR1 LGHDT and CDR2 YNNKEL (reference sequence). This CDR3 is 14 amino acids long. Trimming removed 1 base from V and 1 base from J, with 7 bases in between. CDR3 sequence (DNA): TGTGCCAGCAGCCAAGCTGTCCGGAACACTGAAGCTTTCTTT. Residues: CASSQAVRNTEAFF.